Following are 26 T cell receptor beta chains from one sample sequenced in a study of pediatric ulcerative colitis. Sequenced by immunoSEQ multiplex PCR; TCRdb stores in-frame clones only, minus some. The sample carries roughly 45,000 clones, under 80% recorded once. During colonoscopy, one to two rectal pinch biopsies were collected. Sequencing input: gut tissue. Source of these receptors: a girl between 10 and 17 years old with moderate ulcerative colitis.

This chain uses TRBV10-3 with TRBJ2-3, with 8 nucleotides matching TRBD1. Germline V gives CDR1 ENHRY, CDR2 SYGVKD. J gave up 2 bases and V 10 bases, and 11 bases lay outside the gene matches. The CDR3 is made up of 15 amino acids. This CDR3 reads CATRPTGVNTDTQYF. The CDR3 DNA is TGTGCCACGCGCCCGACAGGGGTGAACACAGATACGCAGTATTTT.

The CDR3 DNA is TGTGCCAGCAGCCAAGTGCGGGGGGAGAGGACTGAAGCTTTCTTT. It specifies CASSQVRGERTEAFF. This chain joins TRBV4-2 and TRBJ1-1; D may be TRBD1 (5 bases). Germline V lookup: CDR1 LGHNA, CDR2 YNFKEQ. V lost 1 base, J lost 5 bases, and 14 bases lay in between. This CDR3 region has 15 residues.

J is TRBJ1-2 and V is TRBV6-1; D not resolved. The germline CDR1 and CDR2 sequences are MNHNS and SASEGT. V lost 2 bases and J 2 bases, leaving 15 bases between the germline ends. This CDR3 spans 16 amino acids. CDR3 nucleotide sequence: TGTGCCAGCAGTGAAAACACTTTAAGGCTCAACTATGGCTACACCTTC. This codes for CASSENTLRLNYGYTF.

V usage is TRBV6-5 and J usage is TRBJ1-2, with D unclear. Trimming removed 0 bases from V and 4 bases from J, with 12 bases in between. From germline, CDR1 is MNHEY and CDR2 SVGAGI. This CDR3 is built from 15 residues. The CDR3 is CASSYSREGGYGYTF. The DNA for the CDR3 is TGTGCCAGCAGTTACTCCAGAGAAGGAGGCTATGGCTACACCTTC.

This clone appeared a few times. This chain uses TRBV2 with TRBJ1-1; 8 bases fit TRBD1. Germline-derived CDR1 and CDR2 are SNHLY and FYNNEI. The CDR3 contains 13 residues. With 11 bases clipped from V and 5 bases from J, the junction kept 10 bases outside the gene matches. CDR3: CARSRGRRTEAFF. The CDR3 coding sequence is TGTGCCCGAAGCAGGGGGCGCCGAACTGAAGCTTTCTTT.

The rearrangement links TRBV19 to TRBJ2-2, with D uncertain. This CDR3 comprises 13 residues. Germline V gene sequence: CDR1 LNHDA, CDR2 SQIVND (reference sequence). Trimming left V 5 bases short and J 6 bases short, with 10 bases between. This CDR3 reads CASSAGPAGELFF. The CDR3 nucleotides are TGTGCCAGTAGTGCCGGACCCGCCGGGGAGCTGTTTTTT.

This sequence joins TRBV4-3 and TRBJ2-2; TRBD2 aligns across 9 bases. Per the germline V gene, CDR1 is LGHNA and CDR2 is YSLEER. CDR3 size: 15 residues. V dropped 8 bases and J dropped 1; count of bases not matched to a gene: 5. DNA for the CDR3: TGCGCCAGCGGCCTAGCGGGGATGAACACCGGGGAGCTGTTTTTT. Amino acid sequence: CASGLAGMNTGELFF.

V gene TRBV7-8 combines with J gene TRBJ1-3, with 7 bases lining up with TRBD1. The V segment lost 2 bases and the J segment 0 bases; nucleotides outside the gene matches: 1. Per germline, CDR1 SGHVS and CDR2 FQNEAQ. The CDR3 extends over 15 amino acids. The CDR3 DNA sequence: TGTGCCAGCAGCTTAACAGGGGACTCTGGAAACACCATATATTTT. Its translation: CASSLTGDSGNTIYF.

The V call is TRBV25-1, the J call TRBJ2-1; the D gene is possibly TRBD2 (5 bases). The CDR3 has 12 amino acids. V was clipped by 3 bases and J by 9 bases, with 9 bases between them. Germline V lookup: CDR1 MGHDK, CDR2 SYGVNS. DNA of the CDR3: TGTGCCAGCAGTGATCCGGGGAGTGAGCAGTTCTTC. Amino acid sequence: CASSDPGSEQFF.

The V call is TRBV27, the J call TRBJ1-2, with 7 bases that match TRBD1. CDR3 length: 13 residues. CDR1 is MNHEY and CDR2 is SMNVEV in the germline V gene (reference sequence). V shed 3 bases and J 2 bases; nucleotides not matched to a gene: 0. The CDR3 bases are TGTGCCAGCAGTTTGGACAGGAACTATGGCTACACCTTC. It encodes CASSLDRNYGYTF.

The gene calls are TRBV4-1 and TRBJ2-5; D not resolved. CDR1 is MGHRA, CDR2 YSYEKL, per germline. Trimming cost V 0 bases and J 0 bases, with 8 bases left between them. This CDR3 spans 15 amino acids. This chain's CDR3 is CASSQDSTYQETQYF. The DNA of the CDR3 is TGCGCCAGCAGCCAAGATTCTACGTACCAAGAGACCCAGTACTTC.

This clone has a single count. The chain carries TRBV12-5 and TRBJ2-2, with TRBD1 as a possible D gene (6 bases). The V gene lost 1 base and the J gene lost 6 bases, with 9 bases spanning the gap. Germline V gene lookup returns CDR1 LGHNT and CDR2 FRNRAP. The CDR3 is made up of 14 amino acids. CDR3 nucleotide sequence: TGTGCTAGTGGTTTGGGCTACAGGGCCGGGGAGCTGTTTTTT. Protein sequence: CASGLGYRAGELFF. Variable domain in full (rest from reference TRBV12-5 and TRBJ2-2): DARVTQTPRHKVTEMGQEVTMRCQPILGHNTVFWYRQTMMQGLELLAYFRNRAPLDDSGMPKDRFSAEMPDATLATLKIQPSEPRDSAVYFCASGLGYRAGELFFGEGSRLTVL.

The genes are TRBV2 and TRBJ2-5; D unresolved. The CDR3 extends over 13 amino acids. V dropped 8 bases and J dropped 5 bases, with 15 bases sitting between them. Germline CDR1 is SNHLY and CDR2 is FYNNEI. This CDR3 reads CASGALVWETQYF. As DNA, the CDR3 is TGTGCCAGCGGCGCGTTGGTGTGGGAGACCCAGTACTTC.

This clone is termed medium-sized. The V gene is TRBV5-1, the J gene TRBJ1-6; weak D call: TRBD1 (6 bases). Germline lookup yields CDR1 SGHRS and CDR2 YFSETQ. The CDR3 totals 15 residues. Trimming left V 1 base short and J 9 bases short, with 14 bases between. The CDR3 sequence is CASSLKGQGSSPLHF. For the CDR3, the DNA is TGCGCCAGCAGCTTGAAGGGGCAGGGGAGTTCACCCCTCCACTTT.

The CDR3 region has the DNA TGTGCCAGCAAACGGGCGAGCTCTGGAAACACCATATATTTT. As protein: CASKRASSGNTIYF. The V and J genes are TRBV28 and TRBJ1-3, with unresolved D. CDR3 size: 14 residues. With 7 bases removed from V and 0 bases from J, the gap between germline ends came to 10 bases. Germline-derived CDR1 and CDR2 are MDHEN and SYDVKM.

This clone has only one observation. CDR3 sequence (DNA): TGTGCCAGCAGCCAGAACAGGAAATTTCGGGCTTTCTTT. As protein: CASSQNRKFRAFF. The chain carries TRBV7-9 and TRBJ1-1, with D possibly matching TRBD1 (5 bases). Germline loops: CDR1 SEHNR, CDR2 FQNEAQ (reference sequence). The V end was cut by 5 bases, the J end by 11 bases, with 18 bases between. The CDR3 contains 13 residues.

The V gene is TRBV7-6, the J gene TRBJ1-4; D call uncertain. The CDR3 runs 15 residues. V lost 0 bases to trimming and J lost 7 bases, with 12 bases between them. Germline-derived CDR1 and CDR2 are SGHVS and FNYEAQ. In nucleotides, the CDR3 is TGTGCCAGCAGCTTAGCGGCGGCAGTACGTGAAAAACTGTTTTTT. Protein product: CASSLAAAVREKLFF.

V is TRBV28 and J is TRBJ2-3, with TRBD2 as a possible D gene (6 bases). The CDR3 is 14 residues long. Germline values: CDR1 MDHEN, CDR2 SYDVKM. Trimming removed 5 bases from V and 4 bases from J, with 13 bases in between. The CDR3 reads CASSEPGLPDTQYF. In DNA, the CDR3 is TGTGCCAGCAGTGAGCCGGGACTCCCAGATACGCAGTATTTT.

The rearrangement links TRBV27 to TRBJ2-1; 8 bases agree with TRBD1. The CDR3 runs to 13 residues. Germline assignment: CDR1 MNHEY and CDR2 SMNVEV (reference sequence). Germline trimming cut 6 bases from V and 9 bases from J; bases unmatched to any gene: 7. The CDR3 DNA reads TGTGCCAGCAGCCGCGGACAGGGTGTTGAGCAGTTCTTC. This encodes CASSRGQGVEQFF.

The chain recombines TRBV27 with TRBJ1-2, with 7 bases fitting TRBD1. This CDR3 has 13 residues. The germline gives CDR1 MNHEY, CDR2 SMNVEV (reference sequence). Trimming removed 5 bases from V and 8 bases from J; junction bases left unmatched: 8. The CDR3, as DNA: TGTGCCAGCAGTCTGACAGGGTTAATAGGCTACACCTTC. Encoded protein: CASSLTGLIGYTF.

This rearrangement joins TRBV18 to TRBJ2-7, with 8 nucleotides matching TRBD1. This CDR3 spans 14 amino acids. CDR1 and CDR2 from the germline V gene are KGHSH and LQKENI. The V and J ends lost 3 bases and 0 bases, in that order; junction bases with no gene match: 1. In DNA, the CDR3 is TGTGCCAGCTCACCTCAGGGGGCCTCCTACGAGCAGTACTTC. It yields the protein CASSPQGASYEQYF.

The chain recombines TRBV28 with TRBJ2-7; D might be TRBD2 (6 bases). This CDR3 is built from 12 residues. CDR1 and CDR2 (germline): MDHEN, SYDVKM. The V and J ends lost 3 bases and 7 bases respectively, with 10 bases between them. CDR3 DNA sequence: TGTGCCAGCAGTTTTGGTGGAGGGGAGCAGTACTTC. Translated, it gives CASSFGGGEQYF.

The chain uses TRBV5-8 and TRBJ1-4, with 7 positions matching TRBD1. The germline V gene has CDR1 SGHTS and CDR2 YDEGEE. The length of the CDR3 is 14 residues. V lost 2 bases and J lost 8; bases outside the gene matches: 6. The CDR3 loop is CASSFNRGGEKLFF. CDR3 nucleotide sequence: TGTGCCAGCAGCTTCAACAGGGGAGGGGAAAAACTGTTTTTT.

The rearrangement uses TRBV11-2 and TRBJ2-2, with 8 bases matching TRBD2. The CDR3 totals 14 residues. Germline-derived CDR1 and CDR2 are SGHAT and FQNNGV. Trimming removed 6 bases from V and 7 bases from J; junction bases left unmatched: 7. The CDR3 loop is CASRRLARGGELFF. The CDR3 region has the DNA TGTGCCAGCAGGCGACTAGCGCGGGGCGGGGAGCTGTTTTTT. Filled out from reference TRBV11-2 and TRBJ2-2, the complete variable domain reads EAGVAQSPRYKIIEKRQSVAFWCNPISGHATLYWYQQILGQGPKLLIQFQNNGVVDDSQLPKDRFSAERLKGVDSTLKIQPAKLEDSAVYLCASRRLARGGELFFGEGSRLTVL.

The V gene is TRBV28, the J gene TRBJ1-2; D is uncertain. CDR1 and CDR2 (germline): MDHEN, SYDVKM. This CDR3 is 12 amino acids long. V lost 2 bases and J lost 4, with 5 bases in between. The CDR3 sequence: CASSLRSYGYTF. The CDR3 region has the DNA TGTGCCAGCAGTTTACGCAGCTATGGCTACACCTTC.

The CDR3 loop reads CASSVSSAELDYNEQFF. As DNA, the CDR3 is TGTGCCAGCAGCGTATCTTCGGCGGAACTAGACTACAATGAGCAGTTCTTC. The chain has TRBV9 and TRBJ2-1; D may be TRBD2 (5 bases). V was clipped by 1 base and J by 3 bases, with 17 bases between them. Per germline, CDR1 SGDLS and CDR2 YYNGEE. The CDR3 is 17 amino acids. The whole variable domain, remainder taken from reference TRBV9 and TRBJ2-1, is DSGVTQTPKHLITATGQRVTLRCSPRSGDLSVYWYQQSLDQGLQFLIQYYNGEERAKGNILERFSAQQFPDLHSELNLSSLELGDSALYFCASSVSSAELDYNEQFFGPGTRLTVL.